Listed below are T cell receptor beta chains from one sample, sequenced in a study of T cell responses to AZD1222 COVID-19 vaccine. Measured with immunoSEQ multiplex PCR; TCRdb has only the in-frame clones, and not every one. The profile shows about 110,000 clones, 86% of them singletons. This specimen was peripheral blood, taken on day 0 of AZD1222 vaccination. The source is an adult in good health. The CDR3 runs from the conserved cysteine through the conserved F or W.

j_call	v_call	cdr3_aa
TRBJ1-2	TRBV5-1	CASSPGGNHYGYTF
TRBJ2-7	TRBV5-6	CASSLGRGGEQYF
TRBJ1-5	TRBV6-5	CASSYRPDTVNQPQHF
TRBJ1-6	TRBV2	CASGVRTLNSPLHF
TRBJ2-2	TRBV2	CASKLSDTGELFF
TRBJ1-1	TRBV9	CASSDSRGQGGTEAFF
TRBJ1-6	TRBV6-6	CASSRGTGNRYNSPLHF
TRBJ1-5	TRBV28	CASSFGSGNQPQHF
TRBJ2-7	TRBV5-5	CASSLTGSAYEQYF
TRBJ2-2	TRBV6-1	CASSEMRIGSGELFF
TRBJ1-3	TRBV3-1/TRBV3-2	CASSQERQATSGNTIYF
TRBJ1-5	TRBV9	CASSVEDRDQPQHF
TRBJ2-1	TRBV5-1	CASSFGLAGGNEQFF
TRBJ1-1	TRBV10-3	CAITKDRDTEAFF
TRBJ1-5	TRBV30	CAWSPSGYSNQPQHF
TRBJ2-7	TRBV10-3	CAISPGGDRGTSYEQYF
TRBJ2-7	TRBV6-2/TRBV6-3	CASSYYGTGSGEQYF
TRBJ2-7	TRBV30	CAWSKRTGVYEQYF
TRBJ1-2	TRBV11-2	CASRTLTGPWNYGYTF
TRBJ2-7	TRBV6-1	CASSEASSGVDF
TRBJ2-1	TRBV10-2	CASALGVVGDEQFF
TRBJ1-1	TRBV3-1/TRBV3-2	CASSPLHGTPPLRAFF
TRBJ1-1	TRBV29-1	CSVGQVSNTEAFF
TRBJ2-7	TRBV5-1	CASSFSGGEQYF
TRBJ1-5	TRBV19	CATSLGNQPQHF
TRBJ2-7	TRBV27	CASSLIGGGYEQYF
TRBJ2-2	TRBV28	CASTEQGDGELFF
TRBJ2-5	TRBV5-4	CASSLNQETQYF
TRBJ1-1	TRBV30	CAWSRDRVPGTGEAFF
TRBJ1-3	TRBV4-3	CASSQDSGNTIYF
TRBJ1-1	TRBV28	CASRPNRGETEAFF
TRBJ2-7	TRBV7-2	CASSFALLGYEQYF
TRBJ2-5	TRBV6-5	CASSIALGWETQYF
TRBJ1-3	TRBV7-9	CASSSTIPGGLGNTIYF
TRBJ1-5	TRBV15	CATSRAGQGFRQPQHF
TRBJ2-3	TRBV18	CASSRDREGTQYF
TRBJ1-4	TRBV28	CASSLPGRNEKLFF
TRBJ2-1	TRBV28	CASSPSGGHYNEQFF
TRBJ1-5	TRBV6-5	CASIARTVGQPQHF
TRBJ2-7	TRBV28	CASSPLFDNTYEQYF
TRBJ2-2	TRBV19	CASTPQDRGGDTGELFF
TRBJ1-1	TRBV27	CASSLQQISTEAFF
TRBJ1-1	TRBV5-1	CASSLAGGGLNTEAFF
TRBJ1-2	TRBV6-1	CASREGENYGYTF
TRBJ2-2	TRBV9	CASSPGTSGGAGELFF
TRBJ1-5	TRBV19	CASSTGDDRQPQHF
TRBJ2-7	TRBV30	CAWDRDGYEQYF
TRBJ1-4	TRBV4-1	CASSSSEKLFF
TRBJ1-5	TRBV4-1	CASSQDLTAANQPQHF